These 19 T cell receptor beta chains share one sample of origin, sequenced in a study of tumor T cells in aggressive B-cell lymphoma. Assay: immunoSEQ multiplex PCR; the TCRdb copy retains only in-frame clones and omits some. Among some 5,000 clones listed, roughly 88% were seen once. The sample comprised tumor tissue. Receptors originate from an adult with diffuse large B cell lymphoma.

V gene TRBV11-2 combines with J gene TRBJ2-3; D possibly corresponds to TRBD2 (5 bases). V was shortened by 5 bases and J by 2 bases, with 11 bases between the two germline ends. This CDR3 has 14 residues. Germline assignment: CDR1 SGHAT and CDR2 FQNNGV. CDR3 nucleotide sequence: TGTGCCAGCAGCACCTGGACTGTCACAGATACGCAGTATTTT. This translates into CASSTWTVTDTQYF.

A remark on this clone: The sample contains more than one DNA sequence encoding this CDR3. The rearrangement joins TRBV5-1 to TRBJ1-1, with unresolved D. V shed 0 bases and J shed 7 bases, with 13 bases lying between them. The CDR3 is 14 residues long. Germline loops: CDR1 SGHRS, CDR2 YFSETQ. In DNA, the CDR3 is TGCGCCAGCAGCTTGGCCCCTTGGGCAGTTGAAGCTTTCTTT. Amino acid sequence: CASSLAPWAVEAFF.

This chain connects TRBV4-3 to TRBJ1-4, with 8 bases fitting TRBD1. Germline V gives CDR1 LGHNA, CDR2 YSLEER. This CDR3 region has 14 residues. The trim removed 4 bases at V and 8 bases at J, leaving 6 bases unmatched. In DNA form, the CDR3 reads TGCGCCAGCAGCCCTCGGACAGGGAGGGAAAAACTGTTTTTT. Amino acids: CASSPRTGREKLFF.

The J gene is TRBJ1-5, the V gene TRBV6-4, with D maybe TRBD1 (5 bases). V dropped 3 bases and J dropped 4 bases, with 7 bases sitting between them. The CDR3 spans 13 residues. Germline V lookup: CDR1 MRHNA, CDR2 SNTAGT. As DNA, the CDR3 is TGTGCCAGCAGTGAACAGGTAAATCAGCCCCAGCATTTT. This gives the protein CASSEQVNQPQHF.

This clone was seen a single time. This chain uses TRBV5-1 with TRBJ1-2, with 8 bases matching TRBD1. Germline V gene lookup returns CDR1 SGHRS and CDR2 YFSETQ. V shed 4 bases, J shed 7 bases, and the junction held 9 bases outside the gene matches. This CDR3 region has 14 residues. CDR3 nucleotide sequence: TGCGCCAGCAGCCTCCGGACAGGGCTCCCTGGCTACACCTTC. Its protein is CASSLRTGLPGYTF.

The chain employs TRBV10-3 and TRBJ1-1; possible D gene TRBD1, 5 bases. The germline CDR1 and CDR2 sequences are ENHRY and SYGVKD. V gave up 4 bases and J gave up 0 bases, with 9 bases separating them. The CDR3 totals 14 residues. The CDR3 sequence: CAISVTVLNTEAFF. The CDR3 DNA sequence: TGTGCCATCAGTGTGACAGTTTTGAACACTGAAGCTTTCTTT.

The chain is built from TRBV29-1 and TRBJ1-2; unclear D gene. There are 12 residues in the CDR3. Trimming pared 2 bases from V and 1 base from J, leaving 5 bases between. Germline lookup yields CDR1 SQVTM and CDR2 ANQGSEA. This chain's CDR3 is CSVERYNYGYTF. CDR3 nucleotides: TGCAGCGTTGAACGGTATAACTATGGCTACACCTTC.

The genes are TRBV7-6 and TRBJ2-5; 9 positions match TRBD2. Per germline, CDR1 SGHVS and CDR2 FNYEAQ. Trimming removed 6 bases from V and 9 bases from J; junction bases left unmatched: 11. The CDR3 extends over 14 amino acids. The CDR3 DNA sequence: TGTGCCAGCAGTTTTAGCGGGGGATATTGGGCCCAGTACTTC. Protein product: CASSFSGGYWAQYF.

In this sample, this clone turned up a few times. Other DNA sequences in this sample translate to the same CDR3. The chain has TRBV19 and TRBJ1-1; the D gene is possibly TRBD1 (6 bases). This CDR3 has 13 residues. Trimming removed 3 bases at V and 5 bases at J, with 10 bases between. Germline CDR1 and CDR2: LNHDA and SQIVND (reference sequence). In DNA, the CDR3 is TGTGCCAGTAGTATGAGGGGGGGGACTGAAGCTTTCTTT. It yields the protein CASSMRGGTEAFF.

The chain links TRBV28 to TRBJ2-1, with TRBD2 as a possible D gene (7 bases). V shed 7 bases and J shed 0 bases, with 10 bases lying between them. The CDR3 extends over 14 amino acids. Germline V gives CDR1 MDHEN, CDR2 SYDVKM. In DNA form, the CDR3 reads TGTGCCAGCAAGGGGGGGGACTCCTACAATGAGCAGTTCTTC. It yields the protein CASKGGDSYNEQFF.

V usage is TRBV5-1 and J usage is TRBJ2-7; 9 bases fit TRBD1. Germline values: CDR1 SGHRS, CDR2 YFSETQ. The J segment lost 0 bases and the V segment lost 5 bases, leaving 0 bases of the junction unmatched. The CDR3 has 13 residues. The CDR3 region is CASRTGGSYEQYF. CDR3 sequence (DNA): TGCGCCAGCAGGACAGGGGGCTCCTACGAGCAGTACTTC. The entire variable domain, with the rest obtained from reference TRBV5-1 and TRBJ2-7, is as follows: KAGVTQTPRYLIKTRGQQVTLSCSPISGHRSVSWYQQTPGQGLQFLFEYFSETQRNKGNFPGRFSGRQFSNSRSEMNVSTLELGDSALYLCASRTGGSYEQYFGPGTRLTVT.

The chain recombines TRBV6-1 with TRBJ1-1, with D perhaps TRBD1 (5 bases). CDR1 and CDR2 (germline): MNHNS, SASEGT. V was shortened by 0 bases and J by 5 bases, with 10 bases between the two germline ends. The CDR3 length is 14 residues. This CDR3 reads CASSEAGRVTEAFF. CDR3 nucleotides: TGTGCCAGCAGTGAAGCGGGCAGGGTTACTGAAGCTTTCTTT.

J is TRBJ2-7 and V is TRBV7-2; 12 nucleotides align to TRBD2. V shed 4 bases, J shed 5 bases, and the junction held 9 bases outside the gene matches. The CDR3 has 16 residues. Germline V CDR1 and CDR2: SGHTA, FQGNSA. The DNA for the CDR3 is TGTGCCAGCAGCTCGAGTGGGCTAGCGGGGGGGCACGAGCAGTACTTC. It is translated as CASSSSGLAGGHEQYF.

In its sample, this clone was seen once. This chain links TRBV7-2 with TRBJ1-5; D may be TRBD1 (5 bases). V was trimmed by 1 base and J by 4 bases, leaving 11 bases between them. The V gene's germline CDR1 is SGHTA and CDR2 FQGNSA. CDR3 size: 15 residues. The CDR3 nucleotides read TGTGCCAGCAGCTTAGAGGCAGGGCTTAATCAGCCCCAGCATTTT. This translates into CASSLEAGLNQPQHF.

The chain carries TRBV7-8 and TRBJ2-5; TRBD1 might be the D (5 bases). CDR3 length: 15 residues. Germline CDR1 SGHVS, CDR2 FQNEAQ. The ends were cut back, 0 bases at V and 5 bases at J, with 13 bases in the middle. This chain's CDR3 is CASSLAGVEGETQYF. CDR3 sequence (DNA): TGTGCCAGCAGCTTAGCAGGGGTCGAAGGGGAGACCCAGTACTTC.

This rearrangement joins TRBV19 to TRBJ1-1; TRBD1 agrees at 12 bases. V dropped 4 bases and J dropped 9; count of bases not matched to a gene: 6. The CDR3 consists of 14 residues. In germline, CDR1 is LNHDA, CDR2 SQIVND (reference sequence). CDR3 residues: CASSTTGTGGKAFF. In DNA form, the CDR3 reads TGTGCCAGTAGTACTACCGGGACAGGGGGCAAAGCTTTCTTT. Using reference TRBV19 and TRBJ1-1 for the parts outside the CDR3, the full variable domain is DGGITQSPKYLFRKEGQNVTLSCEQNLNHDAMYWYRQDPGQGLRLIYYSQIVNDFQKGDIAEGYSVSREKKESFPLTVTSAQKNPTAFYLCASSTTGTGGKAFFGQGTRLTVV.

This chain uses TRBV7-9 with TRBJ1-4; D unclear. CDR1 is SEHNR, CDR2 FQNEAQ, per germline (reference sequence). The CDR3 runs 14 residues. V gave up 2 bases and J gave up 0 bases, with 4 bases separating them. In DNA, the CDR3 is TGTGCCAGCAGCTTAAGCTCAACTAATGAAAAACTGTTTTTT. This encodes CASSLSSTNEKLFF. Full variable domain (remainder filled in from reference TRBV7-9 and TRBJ1-4): DTGVSQNPRHKITKRGQNVTFRCDPISEHNRLYWYRQTLGQGPEFLTYFQNEAQLEKSRLLSDRFSAERPKGSFSTLEIQRTEQGDSAMYLCASSLSSTNEKLFFGSGTQLSVL.

The chain links TRBV7-3 to TRBJ2-2, with D tentatively TRBD1 (5 bases). Germline loops: CDR1 SGHTA, CDR2 FQGTGA. CDR3 length: 15 amino acids. The V and J ends lost 2 bases and 5 bases respectively, with 12 bases between them. Written as DNA, the CDR3 is TGTGCCAGCAGCTTATTAGGGGCGGAGACCGGGGAGCTGTTTTTT. This codes for CASSLLGAETGELFF.

This rearrangement joins TRBV2 to TRBJ2-7; TRBD2 matches 7 bases. V was clipped by 8 bases and J by 2 bases; unmatched bases: 9. Germline V lookup: CDR1 SNHLY, CDR2 FYNNEI. The CDR3 totals 14 residues. CDR3 in DNA: TGTGCCAGCGACCCCTCAGCGGGGCCCTACGAGCAGTACTTC. It translates to CASDPSAGPYEQYF.